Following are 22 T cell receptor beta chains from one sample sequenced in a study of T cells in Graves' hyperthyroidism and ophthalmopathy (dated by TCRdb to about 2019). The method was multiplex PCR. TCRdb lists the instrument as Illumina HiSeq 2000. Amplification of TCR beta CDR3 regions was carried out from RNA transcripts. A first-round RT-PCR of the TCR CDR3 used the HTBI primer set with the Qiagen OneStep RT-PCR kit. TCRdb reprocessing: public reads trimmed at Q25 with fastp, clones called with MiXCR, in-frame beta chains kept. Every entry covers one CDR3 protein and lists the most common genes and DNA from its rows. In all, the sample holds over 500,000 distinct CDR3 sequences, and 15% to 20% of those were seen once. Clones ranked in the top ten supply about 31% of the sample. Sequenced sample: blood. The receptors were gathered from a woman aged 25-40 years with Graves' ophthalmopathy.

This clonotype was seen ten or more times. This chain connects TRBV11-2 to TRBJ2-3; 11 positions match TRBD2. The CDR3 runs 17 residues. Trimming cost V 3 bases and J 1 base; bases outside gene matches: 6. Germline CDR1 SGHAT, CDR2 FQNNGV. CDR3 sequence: CASSFSRGLAGTDTQYF. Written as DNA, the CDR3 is TGTGCCAGCAGCTTCAGCCGGGGACTAGCGGGCACAGATACGCAGTATTTT.

CDR3: CASSVEGLEGTEAFF. As DNA, the CDR3 is TGTGCCAGCAGCGTAGAGGGACTGGAGGGGACTGAAGCTTTCTTT. V usage is TRBV9 and J usage is TRBJ1-1; D possibly corresponds to TRBD1 (5 bases). V was cut by 0 bases and J by 5 bases, with 14 bases left in between. The CDR3 covers 15 residues. Germline CDR1 SGDLS, CDR2 YYNGEE.

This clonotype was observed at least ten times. The CDR3 nucleotides read TGTGCCAGCAGCTTGCTCTTGGACATGGGCGACTATGGCTACACCTTC. Its protein is CASSLLLDMGDYGYTF. The chain is built from TRBV5-8 and TRBJ1-2; tentatively, D is TRBD1 (5 bases). The CDR3 extends over 16 amino acids. Germline V CDR1 and CDR2: SGHTS, YDEGEE. V gave up 1 base and J gave up 3 bases, with 16 bases separating them.

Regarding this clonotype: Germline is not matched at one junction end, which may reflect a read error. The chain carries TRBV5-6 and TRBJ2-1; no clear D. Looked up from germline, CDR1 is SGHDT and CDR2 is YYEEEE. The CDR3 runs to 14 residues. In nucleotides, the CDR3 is TGTGCCAGCAGCTTGGAGTGGAAATGGGATGAGCGGTTCTTC. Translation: CASSLEWKWDERFF.

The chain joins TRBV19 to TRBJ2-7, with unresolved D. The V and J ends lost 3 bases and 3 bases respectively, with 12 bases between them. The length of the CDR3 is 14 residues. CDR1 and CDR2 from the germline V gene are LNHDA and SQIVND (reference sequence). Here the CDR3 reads CASSISSYFYEQYF. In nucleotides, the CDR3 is TGTGCCAGTAGTATTTCCAGTTATTTCTACGAGCAGTACTTC.

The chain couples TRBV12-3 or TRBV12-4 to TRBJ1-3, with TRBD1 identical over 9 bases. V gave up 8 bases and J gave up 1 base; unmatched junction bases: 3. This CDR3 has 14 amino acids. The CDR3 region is CASGQGFSGNTIYF. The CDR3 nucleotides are TGTGCCAGCGGACAGGGGTTTTCTGGAAACACCATATATTTT.

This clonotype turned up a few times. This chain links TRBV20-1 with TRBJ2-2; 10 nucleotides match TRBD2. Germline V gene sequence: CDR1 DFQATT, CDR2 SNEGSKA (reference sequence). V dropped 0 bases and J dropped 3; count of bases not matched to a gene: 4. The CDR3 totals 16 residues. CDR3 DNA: TGCAGTGCTAGAGATGGAGCGGGAGGGGACACCGGGGAGCTGTTTTTT. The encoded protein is CSARDGAGGDTGELFF.

This chain's CDR3 is CASSPGTSHANEQFF. CDR3 bases: TGTGCCAGCAGCCCCGGGACTAGCCATGCCAATGAGCAGTTCTTC. The chain uses TRBV3-1 and TRBJ2-1, with TRBD2 matching over 9 bases. There are 15 residues in the CDR3. The junction had 7 bases not matched to a gene; V was cut back by 4 bases and J by 6 bases. Germline V gives CDR1 LGHDT, CDR2 YNNKEL (reference sequence).

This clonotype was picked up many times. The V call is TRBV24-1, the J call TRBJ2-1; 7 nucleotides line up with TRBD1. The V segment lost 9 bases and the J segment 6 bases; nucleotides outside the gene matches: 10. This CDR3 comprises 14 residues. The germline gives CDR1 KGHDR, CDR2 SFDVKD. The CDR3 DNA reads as TGTGCCACCGAAGACAGGGTAGATCGCAATGAGCAGTTCTTC. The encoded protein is CATEDRVDRNEQFF.

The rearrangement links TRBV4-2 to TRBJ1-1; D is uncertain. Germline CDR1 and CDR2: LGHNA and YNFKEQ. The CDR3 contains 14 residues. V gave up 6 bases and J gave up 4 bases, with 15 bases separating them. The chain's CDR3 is CASRSEGAVTEAFF. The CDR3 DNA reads TGTGCCAGCAGAAGTGAGGGCGCGGTCACTGAAGCTTTCTTT.

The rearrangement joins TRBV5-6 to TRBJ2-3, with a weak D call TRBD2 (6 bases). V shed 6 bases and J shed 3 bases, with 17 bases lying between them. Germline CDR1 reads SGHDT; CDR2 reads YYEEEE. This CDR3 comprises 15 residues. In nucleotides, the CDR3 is TGTGCCAGCACCCGGAGAGGCGGGGCTACAGATACGCAGTATTTT. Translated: CASTRRGGATDTQYF.

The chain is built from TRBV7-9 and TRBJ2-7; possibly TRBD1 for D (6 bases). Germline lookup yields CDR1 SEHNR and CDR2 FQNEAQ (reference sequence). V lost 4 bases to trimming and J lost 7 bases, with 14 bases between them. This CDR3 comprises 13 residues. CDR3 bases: TGTGCCAGCAGCTCCACAGGGCCGGGAGAGCAGTACTTC. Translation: CASSSTGPGEQYF.

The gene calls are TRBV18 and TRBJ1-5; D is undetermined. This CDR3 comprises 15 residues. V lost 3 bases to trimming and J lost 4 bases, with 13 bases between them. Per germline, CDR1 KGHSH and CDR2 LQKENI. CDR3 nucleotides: TGTGCCAGCTCACCGGGGATTTCGGGGAATCAGCCCCAGCATTTT. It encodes CASSPGISGNQPQHF. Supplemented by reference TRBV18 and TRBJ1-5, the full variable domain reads NAGVMQNPRHLVRRRGQEARLRCSPMKGHSHVYWYRQLPEEGLKFMVYLQKENIIDESGMPKERFSAEFPKEGPSILRIQQVVRGDSAAYFCASSPGISGNQPQHFGDGTRLSIL.

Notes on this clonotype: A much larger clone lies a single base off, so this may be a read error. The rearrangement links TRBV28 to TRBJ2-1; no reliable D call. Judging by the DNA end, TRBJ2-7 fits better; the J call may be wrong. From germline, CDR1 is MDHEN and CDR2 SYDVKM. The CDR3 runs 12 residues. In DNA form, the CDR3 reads TGTGCCAGCAGTTCAACCTACAATGAGCAGTACTTC. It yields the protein CASSSTYNEQYF.

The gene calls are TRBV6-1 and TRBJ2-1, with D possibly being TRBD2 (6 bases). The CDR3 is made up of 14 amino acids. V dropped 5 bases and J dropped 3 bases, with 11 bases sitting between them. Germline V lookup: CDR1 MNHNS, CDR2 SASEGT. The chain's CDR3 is CASSPLANYNEQFF. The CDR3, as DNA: TGTGCCAGCAGTCCTCTAGCGAACTACAATGAGCAGTTCTTC.

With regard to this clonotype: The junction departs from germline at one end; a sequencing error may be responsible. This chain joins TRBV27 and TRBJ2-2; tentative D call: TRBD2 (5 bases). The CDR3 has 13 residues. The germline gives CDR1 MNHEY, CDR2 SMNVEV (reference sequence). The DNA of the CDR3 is TGTGCCAGCAGTATTTCCAACACCGGGGAGCCGTTTTTT. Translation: CASSISNTGEPFF.

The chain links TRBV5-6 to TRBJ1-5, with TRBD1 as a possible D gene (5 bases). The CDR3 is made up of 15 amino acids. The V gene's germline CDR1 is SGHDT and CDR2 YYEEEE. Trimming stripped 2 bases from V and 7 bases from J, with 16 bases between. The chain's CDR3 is CASSFESRVIQPQHF. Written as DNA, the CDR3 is TGTGCCAGCAGCTTCGAAAGCAGGGTAATCCAGCCCCAGCATTTT.

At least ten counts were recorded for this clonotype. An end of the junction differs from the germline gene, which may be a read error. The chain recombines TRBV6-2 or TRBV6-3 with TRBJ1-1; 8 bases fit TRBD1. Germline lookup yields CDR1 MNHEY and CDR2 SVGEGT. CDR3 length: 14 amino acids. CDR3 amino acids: CASTYRGRNAEAFF. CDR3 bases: TGTGCCAGCACCTACAGGGGGAGGAACGCTGAAGCTTTCTTT.

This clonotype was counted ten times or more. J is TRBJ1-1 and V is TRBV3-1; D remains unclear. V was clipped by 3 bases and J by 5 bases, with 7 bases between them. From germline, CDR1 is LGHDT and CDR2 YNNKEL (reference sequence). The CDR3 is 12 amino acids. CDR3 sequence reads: CASSQAITEAFF. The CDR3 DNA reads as TGTGCCAGCAGCCAGGCCATTACTGAAGCTTTCTTT. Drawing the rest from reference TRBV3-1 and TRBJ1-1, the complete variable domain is DTAVSQTPKYLVTQMGNDKSIKCEQNLGHDTMYWYKQDSKKFLKIMFSYNNKELIINETVPNRFSPKSPDKAHLNLHINSLELGDSAVYFCASSQAITEAFFGQGTRLTVV.

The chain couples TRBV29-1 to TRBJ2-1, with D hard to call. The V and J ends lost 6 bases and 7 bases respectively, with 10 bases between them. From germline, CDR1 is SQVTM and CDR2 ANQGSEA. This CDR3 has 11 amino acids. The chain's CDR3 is CSVIQQNEQFF. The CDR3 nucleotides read TGCAGCGTAATACAGCAGAATGAGCAGTTCTTC.

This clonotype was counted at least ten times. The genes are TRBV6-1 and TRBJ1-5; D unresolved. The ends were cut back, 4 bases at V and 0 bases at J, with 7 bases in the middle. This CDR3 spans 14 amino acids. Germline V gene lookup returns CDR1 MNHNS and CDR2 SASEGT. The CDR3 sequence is CASSAIYSNQPQHF. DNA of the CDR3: TGTGCCAGCAGTGCGATTTATAGCAATCAGCCCCAGCATTTT.

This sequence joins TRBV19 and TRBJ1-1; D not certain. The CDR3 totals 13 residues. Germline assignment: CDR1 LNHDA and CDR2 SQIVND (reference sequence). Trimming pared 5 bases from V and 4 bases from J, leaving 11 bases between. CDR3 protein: CASSPLPGTEAFF. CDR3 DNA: TGTGCCAGTAGTCCGCTCCCGGGCACTGAAGCTTTCTTT.